The sample holds many counts of the clone carrying this T cell receptor beta chain. Antigen specificity is unknown. This sample stems from a study of prognosis after radiotherapy for stage I lung cancer. Turning to the study itself: Medical inoperability was the status assigned to all non-small cell lung cancer patients. A few developed distant metastases after radiotherapy (median around 7 months), and 15 had no significant progression. Findings and limits, study-wide: Patients with distant metastases had lower Shannon entropy after stereotactic body radiation therapy.

J lost 0 bases, V lost 3 bases, and 5 bases had no gene match. Germline V CDR1 and CDR2: SGHRS, YFSETQ. The CDR3 contains 18 residues. With two-round multiplex PCR, TCR beta CDR3 sequences were amplified from genomic DNA. First-round PCR used primers specific to each TRBV and TRBJ gene. One entry per CDR3 protein results from TCRdb running MiXCR on the multiplex PCR reads. This table holds tens of thousands of distinct CDR3 sequences, roughly 30% found once. The authors drew approximately 6 milliliters of peripheral blood at each of two time points. This chain links TRBV5-1 with TRBJ2-2; 13 nucleotides match TRBD2. The material was PBMCs, obtained before or after stereotactic body radiation therapy (not recorded which). The sequence came from a donor aged 50 or older with non-small cell lung cancer. The CDR3 region is CASSWTSGGVANTGELFF. CDR3 sequence (DNA): TGCGCCAGCAGCTGGACTAGCGGGGGTGTCGCGAACACCGGGGAGCTGTTTTTT. Together with reference TRBV5-1 and TRBJ2-2, the CDR3 gives the full variable domain: KAGVTQTPRYLIKTRGQQVTLSCSPISGHRSVSWYQQTPGQGLQFLFEYFSETQRNKGNFPGRFSGRQFSNSRSEMNVSTLELGDSALYLCASSWTSGGVANTGELFFGEGSRLTVL.